The 21 T cell receptor beta chains listed next were all sequenced from one sample in a study of beta chain features in type 1 diabetes. Of the isolated RNA, all was reverse transcribed, and so the sequenced material was expressed TCRB transcripts. TCRdb keeps only in-frame clones here, not all; method: immunoSEQ multiplex PCR. The sample lists about half a million clones; 10% to 12% were seen once. Material: naive CD4+ T cells from blood. These TCRs come from a young woman in good health.

In this sample, this clone turned up a few times. This rearrangement joins TRBV7-3 to TRBJ2-3, with TRBD2 matching over 9 bases. Germline V gene data show CDR1 as SGHTA and CDR2 as FQGTGA. The CDR3 has 15 amino acids. V dropped 5 bases and J dropped 2; count of bases not matched to a gene: 5. CDR3: CASSPSGEDTDTQYF. The CDR3 DNA is TGTGCCAGCAGCCCTAGCGGGGAAGACACAGATACGCAGTATTTT.

The chain is built from TRBV20-1 and TRBJ2-7; D may correspond to TRBD1 or TRBD2 (6 bases each). Trimming cost V 6 bases and J 6 bases, with 12 bases left between them. This CDR3 spans 11 amino acids. The V gene's germline CDR1 is DFQATT and CDR2 SNEGSKA (reference sequence). The CDR3 loop reads CSARRGAEQYV. DNA of the CDR3: TGCAGTGCCAGGAGGGGGGCCGAGCAGTACGTC.

The rearrangement links TRBV7-9 to TRBJ2-3, with D maybe TRBD2 (6 bases). The germline V gene has CDR1 SEHNR and CDR2 FQNEAQ (reference sequence). The ends were cut back, 1 base at V and 4 bases at J, with 9 bases in the middle. This CDR3 is built from 14 residues. CDR3 loop: CASSLGGDSDTQYF. CDR3 DNA: TGTGCCAGCAGCTTAGGCGGGGACTCAGATACGCAGTATTTT.

As for this clone: This may be a read error: a much more frequent sequence differs by one nucleotide. The chain recombines TRBV21-1 with TRBJ2-1; TRBD1 reflects the table's D call only, with no check against the DNA. TRBV21-1 is a pseudogene segment. CDR3 length: 11 amino acids. The DNA for the CDR3 is TGTGCCAGCAGCCATTGCAATGAGCAGTTCTTC. Amino acids: CASSHCNEQFF.

This clone was picked up a small number of times. The gene calls are TRBV7-9 and TRBJ2-1, with D perhaps matching TRBD2 (5 bases). CDR3 length: 15 amino acids. Deletions cut 1 base from V and 6 bases from J, with 13 bases between. CDR1 and CDR2 (germline): SEHNR, FQNEAQ (reference sequence). CDR3: CASSLGTGRGNEQFF. DNA of the CDR3: TGTGCCAGCAGCTTAGGGACCGGCCGGGGCAATGAGCAGTTCTTC.

The V and J genes are TRBV7-3 and TRBJ2-1, with D hard to call. CDR3 length: 15 amino acids. V lost 5 bases and J 0 bases, leaving 11 bases between the germline ends. CDR1 and CDR2 from the germline V gene are SGHTA and FQGTGA. CDR3 loop: CASSLDSLSYNEQFF. The CDR3, as DNA: TGTGCCAGCAGCCTCGACTCCCTCTCCTACAATGAGCAGTTCTTC. Variable domain in full (rest from reference TRBV7-3 and TRBJ2-1): GAGVSQTPSNKVTEKGKYVELRCDPISGHTALYWYRQSLGQGPEFLIYFQGTGAADDSGLPNDRFFAVRPEGSVSTLKIQRTERGDSAVYLCASSLDSLSYNEQFFGPGTRLTVL.

This chain links TRBV7-9 with TRBJ1-4; D call uncertain. V lost 1 base to trimming and J lost 7 bases, with 7 bases between them. The V gene's germline CDR1 is SEHNR and CDR2 FQNEAQ (reference sequence). This CDR3 comprises 13 residues. DNA of the CDR3: TGTGCCAGCAGCTTAGACTGGGCTGAAAAACTGTTTTTT. Amino acids: CASSLDWAEKLFF. The full variable domain, with the rest looked up from reference TRBV7-9 and TRBJ1-4, is DTGVSQNPRHKITKRGQNVTFRCDPISEHNRLYWYRQTLGQGPEFLTYFQNEAQLEKSRLLSDRFSAERPKGSFSTLEIQRTEQGDSAMYLCASSLDWAEKLFFGSGTQLSVL.

The chain employs TRBV14 and TRBJ1-3, with D perhaps matching TRBD1 (6 bases). V lost 7 bases and J 2 bases, leaving 12 bases between the germline ends. The CDR3 loop spans 14 amino acids. The germline gives CDR1 SGHDN, CDR2 FVKESK. The CDR3 spells CASNYGTPGNTIYF. CDR3 DNA: TGTGCCAGCAACTACGGGACACCTGGAAACACCATATATTTT.

This clone has just a few counts. The chain has TRBV27 and TRBJ1-4; TRBD1 might be the D (5 bases). Trimming removed 5 bases at V and 4 bases at J, with 8 bases between. The CDR3 totals 13 residues. CDR1 MNHEY and CDR2 SMNVEV come from the germline V gene (reference sequence). The CDR3 bases are TGTGCCAGCAGTCCACAGGATAATGAAAAACTGTTTTTT. Translating it yields CASSPQDNEKLFF.

The V call is TRBV5-4, the J call TRBJ1-2, with D unresolved. V was shortened by 2 bases and J by 6 bases, with 11 bases between the two germline ends. This CDR3 region has 13 residues. CDR1 is SGHNT, CDR2 YYREEE, per germline (reference sequence). CDR3 bases: TGTGCCAGCAGCTTAATCCAGAAAGATGGCTACACCTTC. Translating gives CASSLIQKDGYTF. The whole variable domain, remainder taken from reference TRBV5-4 and TRBJ1-2, is ETGVTQSPTHLIKTRGQQVTLRCSSQSGHNTVSWYQQALGQGPQFIFQYYREEENGRGNFPPRFSGLQFPNYSSELNVNALELDDSALYLCASSLIQKDGYTFGSGTRLTVV.

The V and J genes are TRBV6-6 and TRBJ2-3; unclear D gene. This CDR3 has 13 residues. Germline V gene data show CDR1 as MNHNY and CDR2 as SVGAGI (reference sequence). The ends were cut back, 2 bases at V and 4 bases at J, with 7 bases in the middle. The DNA for the CDR3 is TGTGCCAGCAGTTACGGTGGGCCAGATACGCAGTATTTT. Amino acids: CASSYGGPDTQYF.

This clone was found a few times. The chain recombines TRBV6-5 with TRBJ2-5; D may be TRBD1 (6 bases). The CDR3 runs to 13 residues. The germline CDR1 and CDR2 sequences are MNHEY and SVGAGI. The V gene lost 6 bases and the J gene lost 4 bases, with 12 bases spanning the gap. The CDR3 loop reads CASRARGRETQYF. For the CDR3, the DNA is TGTGCCAGCAGGGCCAGGGGCCGAGAGACCCAGTACTTC.

This chain uses TRBV7-3 with TRBJ2-5; unclear D gene. CDR3 length equals 13 residues. Germline values: CDR1 SGHTA, CDR2 FQGTGA. The V gene lost 3 bases and the J gene lost 4 bases, with 9 bases spanning the gap. The CDR3 sequence is CASSLSGPETQYF. The DNA for the CDR3 is TGTGCCAGCAGCTTGTCAGGTCCAGAGACCCAGTACTTC.

Note on this clone: Other DNA sequences in this sample translate to the same CDR3. The J gene is TRBJ2-3, the V gene TRBV9; D possibly corresponds to TRBD1 (5 bases). Per germline, CDR1 SGDLS and CDR2 YYNGEE. Trimming took off 2 bases at V and 2 bases at J, with 9 bases between the two ends. The CDR3 contains 14 residues. CDR3 amino acids: CASSVDSLTDTQYF. DNA of the CDR3: TGTGCCAGCAGCGTTGACAGCCTCACAGATACGCAGTATTTT.

The genes are TRBV25-1 and TRBJ2-6, with no clear D. Germline CDR1 MGHDK, CDR2 SYGVNS. The CDR3 has 15 residues. V lost 8 bases to trimming and J lost 0 bases, with 11 bases between them. The CDR3 DNA follows: TGTGCCAGCTCTACGGTCGGCTCTGGGGCCAACGTCCTGACTTTC. This gives the protein CASSTVGSGANVLTF.

Concerning this clone itself: Other DNA sequences in the same sample also yield this CDR3. The V call is TRBV4-3, the J call TRBJ2-5; D is ambiguous. With 3 bases removed from V and 1 base from J, the gap between germline ends came to 6 bases. The CDR3 runs to 13 residues. Germline V gene sequence: CDR1 LGHNA, CDR2 YSLEER. In nucleotides, the CDR3 is TGCGCCAGCAGCCAGGGGTTCCAAGAGACCCAGTACTTC. Translation: CASSQGFQETQYF.

This clone has a handful of counts. The chain carries TRBV29-1 and TRBJ2-1, with D uncertain. The germline CDR1 and CDR2 sequences are SQVTM and ANQGSEA. V shed 6 bases and J shed 6 bases, with 12 bases lying between them. This CDR3 region has 12 residues. In DNA, the CDR3 is TGCAGCGTGAGGTACAGTCTCAATGAGCAGTTCTTC. Its protein product is CSVRYSLNEQFF.

The chain is built from TRBV7-9 and TRBJ2-7; TRBD1 matches at 7 bases. The germline V gene has CDR1 SEHNR and CDR2 FQNEAQ (reference sequence). The CDR3 has 15 residues. J was trimmed by 2 bases and V by 2 bases; bases with no gene match: 6. CDR3 sequence: CASSLKTGLTYEQYF. CDR3 coding DNA: TGTGCCAGCAGCTTAAAGACAGGGCTGACCTACGAGCAGTACTTC.

The chain joins TRBV28 to TRBJ2-7; D gene uncertain. CDR3 length equals 12 residues. V gave up 10 bases and J gave up 1 base, with 11 bases separating them. CDR1 is MDHEN and CDR2 is SYDVKM in the germline V gene. CDR3 sequence: CATSDGSYEQYV. In DNA, the CDR3 is TGTGCCACCTCGGACGGTTCCTACGAGCAGTACGTC.

This clone was observed a few times. The chain uses TRBV2 and TRBJ2-1; D unclear. The CDR3 loop spans 11 amino acids. Germline assignment: CDR1 SNHLY and CDR2 FYNNEI. V was clipped by 8 bases and J by 9 bases, with 11 bases between them. The CDR3, as DNA: TGTGCCAGCTCCTACATCGGTGAGCAGTTCTTC. Translated: CASSYIGEQFF.

This clone was picked up a small number of times. The rearrangement links TRBV5-6 to TRBJ2-5, with 7 bases lining up with TRBD2. Germline loops: CDR1 SGHDT, CDR2 YYEEEE. Germline trimming cut 3 bases from V and 4 bases from J; bases unmatched to any gene: 6. This CDR3 contains 14 residues. The CDR3 is CASSSPASGETQYF. CDR3 nucleotides: TGTGCCAGCAGCTCCCCAGCTAGCGGAGAGACCCAGTACTTC.